Presented here are 17 T cell receptor beta chains from one specimen sequenced in a study of identical twins. TCRdb analysed the 5' RACE reads with MiXCR anew, one entry per CDR3 protein. This repertoire shows 1.5 million to 2 million distinct CDR3 sequences, under 35% found once; its top ten account for about 0.27%. Sequenced material: cord blood. Receptors were obtained from a newborn girl in good health.

This chain joins TRBV7-9 and TRBJ2-3, with 7 bases matching TRBD2. The CDR3 sequence is 15 residues long. Germline-derived CDR1 and CDR2 are SEHNR and FQNEAQ (reference sequence). The V gene end was trimmed by 2 bases and the J gene end by 2 bases; junction bases not matched to a gene: 4. CDR3 sequence (DNA): TGTGCCAGCAGCTTAACTAGCGCGAACACAGATACGCAGTATTTT. It yields the protein CASSLTSANTDTQYF.

The rearrangement joins TRBV16 to TRBJ2-7; TRBD2 matches at 8 bases. CDR3 size: 16 residues. J gave up 4 bases and V 7 bases, and 15 bases lay outside the gene matches. Germline assignment: CDR1 KGHSY and CDR2 FQNENV. CDR3 sequence reads: CASTTNSVASGYEQYF. The CDR3 DNA sequence: TGTGCCAGCACTACAAACTCCGTGGCTAGCGGGTACGAGCAGTACTTC.

The chain is built from TRBV5-1 and TRBJ2-2; TRBD1 or TRBD2 may be the D gene (5 bases each). Deletions cut 4 bases from V and 2 bases from J, with 12 bases between. CDR3 length: 15 amino acids. CDR1 is SGHRS, CDR2 YFSETQ, per germline. The CDR3 loop reads CASSATGTNTGELFF. CDR3 bases: TGCGCCAGCAGCGCAACCGGGACCAACACCGGGGAGCTGTTTTTT.

The V and J genes are TRBV6-5 and TRBJ2-3, with 11 positions matching TRBD2. Germline-derived CDR1 and CDR2 are MNHEY and SVGAGI. The CDR3 contains 15 residues. The CDR3 DNA follows: TGTACCACCGCCTATACTAGCGGGAGTTCAGATACGCAGTATTTT. Its translation is CTTAYTSGSSDTQYF.

This rearrangement joins TRBV5-5 to TRBJ1-5; 10 bases match TRBD1. The germline V gene has CDR1 SGHKS and CDR2 YYEKEE (reference sequence). V shed 1 base, J shed 2 bases, and the junction held 9 bases outside the gene matches. This CDR3 spans 18 amino acids. CDR3 residues: CASSLSRQGAFGNQPQHF. The CDR3 DNA follows: TGTGCCAGCAGCTTGAGTAGACAGGGGGCTTTCGGCAATCAGCCCCAGCATTTT.

This clonotype was seen many times. The J gene is TRBJ2-1, the V gene TRBV9; 13 nucleotides line up with TRBD2. J gave up 0 bases and V 4 bases, and 4 bases lay outside the gene matches. The CDR3 is 17 residues long. Germline CDR1 is SGDLS and CDR2 is YYNGEE. As DNA, the CDR3 is TGTGCCAGCAGCTCCCGGACTAGCGGGAGCTCCTACAATGAGCAGTTCTTC. Its protein is CASSSRTSGSSYNEQFF. The variable domain in full, completed from reference TRBV9 and TRBJ2-1, reads DSGVTQTPKHLITATGQRVTLRCSPRSGDLSVYWYQQSLDQGLQFLIQYYNGEERAKGNILERFSAQQFPDLHSELNLSSLELGDSALYFCASSSRTSGSSYNEQFFGPGTRLTVL.

The sample holds a few counts of this clonotype. This chain joins TRBV11-2 and TRBJ2-3; D possibly corresponds to TRBD1 (6 bases). Germline lookup yields CDR1 SGHAT and CDR2 FQNNGV. With 2 bases removed from V and 4 bases from J, the gap between germline ends came to 16 bases. The CDR3 is 16 amino acids. DNA for the CDR3: TGTGCCAGCAGCTTACCTAGGGGGAACACGGCAGATACGCAGTATTTT. Translating gives CASSLPRGNTADTQYF.

The chain links TRBV5-1 to TRBJ2-7; D possibly uses TRBD1 or TRBD2 (5 bases each). TRBJ2-5 explains the end of the DNA better; the J call may be wrong. This CDR3 has 15 residues. Per germline, CDR1 SGHRS and CDR2 YFSETQ. The chain's CDR3 is CASSFTYGAQETQYF. The DNA of the CDR3 is TGCGCCAGCAGCTTCACCTACGGGGCCCAAGAGACCCAGTACTTC.

This clonotype was seen only once. The chain has TRBV5-5 and TRBJ1-4, with D possibly matching TRBD1 (5 bases). CDR1 SGHKS and CDR2 YYEKEE come from the germline V gene (reference sequence). Trimming cost V 0 bases and J 0 bases, with 12 bases left between them. The CDR3 is 17 amino acids. The DNA of the CDR3 is TGTGCCAGCAGCTTGGTGCCAGGGCCTACAACTAATGAAAAACTGTTTTTT. Protein product: CASSLVPGPTTNEKLFF.

In this sample, this clonotype turned up a few times. The V and J genes are TRBV5-1 and TRBJ2-7; TRBD2 aligns across 7 bases. The V gene's germline CDR1 is SGHRS and CDR2 YFSETQ. J lost 4 bases, V lost 2 bases, and 12 bases had no gene match. This CDR3 has 16 residues. CDR3 region: CASSLLVGSGLYEQYF. For the CDR3, the DNA is TGCGCCAGCAGCTTACTCGTCGGTAGCGGGCTTTACGAGCAGTACTTC.

This clonotype was detected a few times. The rearrangement joins TRBV11-3 to TRBJ2-1; 12 nucleotides agree with TRBD2. The CDR3 runs 14 residues. Germline V gene data show CDR1 as SGHNT and CDR2 as YENEEA. With 8 bases clipped from V and 11 bases from J, the junction kept 10 bases outside the gene matches. The CDR3, as DNA: TGTGCCAGCTCACGACTAGCGGGAGATACGAAGCAGTTCTTC. Residues: CASSRLAGDTKQFF.

The chain links TRBV20-1 to TRBJ2-7, with TRBD2 identical over 10 bases. Germline-derived CDR1 and CDR2 are DFQATT and SNEGSKA (reference sequence). The CDR3 covers 14 residues. V lost 1 base, J lost 7 bases, and 7 bases stayed unmatched. The CDR3 DNA reads TGCAGTGCTAGAGCCGGGACTAGCGACAGTGAGCAGTACTTC. Encoded protein: CSARAGTSDSEQYF.

This clonotype was seen only a few times. The chain links TRBV4-1 to TRBJ2-4, with TRBD2 matching over 11 bases. The DNA matches TRBJ2-7 better at its end, which makes the J call doubtful. CDR3 length equals 15 residues. In germline, CDR1 is MGHRA, CDR2 YSYEKL. CDR3 nucleotide sequence: TGCGCCAGCAGCCAGGGACTAGCGGAGGTCTACGAGCAGTACTTC. Translation gives CASSQGLAEVYEQYF.

The CDR3 protein is CSARDRRGEYNEQFF. CDR3 in DNA: TGCAGTGCTAGAGATCGGCGGGGGGAGTACAATGAGCAGTTCTTC. This chain uses TRBV20-1 with TRBJ2-1; 8 bases map to TRBD2. CDR1 and CDR2 (germline): DFQATT, SNEGSKA (reference sequence). Unmatched junction bases numbered 5, after V lost 0 bases and J lost 4 bases. This CDR3 comprises 15 residues.

The rearrangement links TRBV2 to TRBJ2-1; D is unclear. Germline V CDR1 and CDR2: SNHLY, FYNNEI. Trimming left V 7 bases short and J 7 bases short, with 11 bases between. The CDR3 extends over 12 amino acids. Here the CDR3 reads CASTIAANEQFF. CDR3 DNA: TGTGCCAGCACCATCGCGGCTAATGAGCAGTTCTTC. The full variable domain, completed using reference TRBV2 and TRBJ2-1, is EPEVTQTPSHQVTQMGQEVILRCVPISNHLYFYWYRQILGQKVEFLVSFYNNEISEKSEIFDDQFSVERPDGSNFTLKIRSTKLEDSAMYFCASTIAANEQFFGPGTRLTVL.

A remark on this clonotype: A much larger clone differs by one base, so this may be a read error. This chain connects TRBV10-3 to TRBJ2-7; possible D gene TRBD1, 6 bases. CDR3 length equals 12 residues. Germline V gives CDR1 ENHRY, CDR2 SYGVKD. CDR3 DNA sequence: TGTGCCATCAGGGACAGAGCCTACGAGCGGTACTTC. This sequence encodes CAIRDRAYERYF.

This clonotype has just a few counts. V is TRBV12-3 or TRBV12-4 and J is TRBJ1-5; D uncertain. V was pared by 5 bases and J by 3 bases, with 11 bases between. CDR3 length equals 14 residues. The CDR3, as DNA: TGTGCCAGCAGTGTATGGGAGTCCAATCAGCCCCAGCATTTT. It codes for CASSVWESNQPQHF.